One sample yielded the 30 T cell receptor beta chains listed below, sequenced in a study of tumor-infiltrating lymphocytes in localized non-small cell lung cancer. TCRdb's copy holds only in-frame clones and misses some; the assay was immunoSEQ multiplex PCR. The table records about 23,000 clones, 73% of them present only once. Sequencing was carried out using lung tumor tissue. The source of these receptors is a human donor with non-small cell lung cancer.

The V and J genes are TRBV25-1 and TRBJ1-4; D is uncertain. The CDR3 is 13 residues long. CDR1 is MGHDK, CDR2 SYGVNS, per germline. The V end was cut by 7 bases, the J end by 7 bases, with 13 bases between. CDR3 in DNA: TGTGCCAGCAAGGCACTTGTAGGTGAAAAACTGTTTTTT. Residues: CASKALVGEKLFF.

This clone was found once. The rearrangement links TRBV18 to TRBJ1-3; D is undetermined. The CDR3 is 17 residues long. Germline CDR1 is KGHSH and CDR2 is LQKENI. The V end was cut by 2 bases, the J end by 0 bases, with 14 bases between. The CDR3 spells CASSPLDTALSGNTIYF. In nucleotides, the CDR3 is TGTGCCAGCTCACCATTAGACACAGCCCTCTCTGGAAACACCATATATTTT.

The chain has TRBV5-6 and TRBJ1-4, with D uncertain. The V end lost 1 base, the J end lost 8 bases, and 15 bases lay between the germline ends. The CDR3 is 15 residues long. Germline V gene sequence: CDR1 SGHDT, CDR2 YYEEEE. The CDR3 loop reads CASSLIRERNEKLFF. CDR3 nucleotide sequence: TGTGCCAGCAGCTTGATAAGGGAGAGGAACGAAAAACTGTTTTTT.

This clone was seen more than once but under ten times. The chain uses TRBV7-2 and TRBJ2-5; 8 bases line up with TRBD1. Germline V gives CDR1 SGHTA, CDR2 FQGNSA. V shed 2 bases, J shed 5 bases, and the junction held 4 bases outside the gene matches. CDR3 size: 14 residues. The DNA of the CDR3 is TGTGCCAGCAGCTTAAGGACAGGGAGGGAGACCCAGTACTTC. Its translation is CASSLRTGRETQYF.

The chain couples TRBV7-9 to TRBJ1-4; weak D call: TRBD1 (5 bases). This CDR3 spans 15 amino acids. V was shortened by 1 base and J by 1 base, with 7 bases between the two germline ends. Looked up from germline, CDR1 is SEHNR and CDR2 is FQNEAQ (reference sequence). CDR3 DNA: TGTGCCAGCAGCTTAGGGGGGTTAACTAATGAAAAACTGTTTTTT. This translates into CASSLGGLTNEKLFF.

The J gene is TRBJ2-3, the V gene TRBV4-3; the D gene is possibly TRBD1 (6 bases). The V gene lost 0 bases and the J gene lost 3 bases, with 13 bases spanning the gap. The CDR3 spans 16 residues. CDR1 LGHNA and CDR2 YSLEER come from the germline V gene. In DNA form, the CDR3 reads TGCGCCAGCAGCCAAGATATCCAGGGGAGAACAGATACGCAGTATTTT. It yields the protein CASSQDIQGRTDTQYF.

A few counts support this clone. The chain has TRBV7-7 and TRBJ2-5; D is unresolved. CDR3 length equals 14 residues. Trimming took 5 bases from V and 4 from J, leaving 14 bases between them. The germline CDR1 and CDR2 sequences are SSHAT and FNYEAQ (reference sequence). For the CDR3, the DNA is TGTGCCAGCAGCCTGGACGCCGAGATAGAGACCCAGTACTTC. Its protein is CASSLDAEIETQYF.

The CDR3, as DNA: TGTGCCTGGAGTGTACCGGGGGGGACTAATGAAAAACTGTTTTTT. Protein: CAWSVPGGTNEKLFF. This chain joins TRBV30 and TRBJ1-4, with D possibly TRBD1 on 5 matching bases. Trimming cost V 0 bases and J 2 bases, with 10 bases left between them. This CDR3 region has 15 residues. Germline V gene sequence: CDR1 GTSNPN, CDR2 SVGIG (reference sequence).

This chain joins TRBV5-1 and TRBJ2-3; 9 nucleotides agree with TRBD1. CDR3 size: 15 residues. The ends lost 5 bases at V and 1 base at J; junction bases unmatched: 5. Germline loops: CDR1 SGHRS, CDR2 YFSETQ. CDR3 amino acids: CASSLRDRGTDTQYF. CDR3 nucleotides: TGCGCCAGCAGTCTCCGGGACAGGGGCACAGATACGCAGTATTTT.

CDR3 DNA sequence: TGTGCCAGCAGTTTAAAACCCCCACGGGCCTCATATGGCTACACCTTC. This translates into CASSLKPPRASYGYTF. The chain couples TRBV27 to TRBJ1-2; D ambiguous. The CDR3 is 16 amino acids. The germline V gene has CDR1 MNHEY and CDR2 SMNVEV (reference sequence). Between the trimmed V and J ends, which lost 2 bases and 5 bases, there was a span of 18 bases.

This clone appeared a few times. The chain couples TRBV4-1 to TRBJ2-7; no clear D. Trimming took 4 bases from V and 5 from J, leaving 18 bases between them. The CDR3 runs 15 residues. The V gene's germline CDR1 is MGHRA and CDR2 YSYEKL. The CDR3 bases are TGCGCCAGCAGCCTGCGTTTCGAGGCCGGCCACGAGCAGTACTTC. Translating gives CASSLRFEAGHEQYF.

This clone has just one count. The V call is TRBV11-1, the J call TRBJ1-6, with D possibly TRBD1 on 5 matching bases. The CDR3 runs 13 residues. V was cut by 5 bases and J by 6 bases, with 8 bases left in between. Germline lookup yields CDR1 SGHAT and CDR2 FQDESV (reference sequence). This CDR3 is CASSTGPNSPLHF. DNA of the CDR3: TGTGCCAGCAGCACGGGACCTAATTCACCCCTCCACTTT.

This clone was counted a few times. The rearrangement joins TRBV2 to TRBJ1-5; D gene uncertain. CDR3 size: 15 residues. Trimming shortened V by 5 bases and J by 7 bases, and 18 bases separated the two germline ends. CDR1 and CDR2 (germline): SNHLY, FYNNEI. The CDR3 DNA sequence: TGTGCCAGCAGTTCCGGGCCCATGACTTCCCAGCCCCAGCATTTT. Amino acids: CASSSGPMTSQPQHF.

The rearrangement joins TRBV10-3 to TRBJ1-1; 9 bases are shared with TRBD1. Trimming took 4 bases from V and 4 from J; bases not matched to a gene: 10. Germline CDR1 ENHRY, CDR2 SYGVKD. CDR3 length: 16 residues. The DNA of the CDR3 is TGTGCCATCAGTGGAGGGACAGGGATGGCGTTCACTGAAGCTTTCTTT. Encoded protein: CAISGGTGMAFTEAFF.

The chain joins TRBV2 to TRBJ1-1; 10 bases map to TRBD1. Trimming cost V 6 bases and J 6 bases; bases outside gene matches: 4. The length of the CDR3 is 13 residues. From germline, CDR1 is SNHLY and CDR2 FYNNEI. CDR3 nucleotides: TGTGCCAGCAGGAGGGACAGGGGCCCTGAAGCTTTCTTT. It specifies CASRRDRGPEAFF. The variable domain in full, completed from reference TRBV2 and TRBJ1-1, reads EPEVTQTPSHQVTQMGQEVILRCVPISNHLYFYWYRQILGQKVEFLVSFYNNEISEKSEIFDDQFSVERPDGSNFTLKIRSTKLEDSAMYFCASRRDRGPEAFFGQGTRLTVV.

The CDR3 sequence is CASSPSETQYF. The CDR3 DNA sequence: TGTGCCAGCTCACCGAGTGAGACCCAGTACTTC. This chain links TRBV18 with TRBJ2-5, with D hard to call. Trimming took 3 bases from V and 5 from J, leaving 4 bases between them. This CDR3 region has 11 residues. Germline V gene lookup returns CDR1 KGHSH and CDR2 LQKENI. The full variable domain, in which reference TRBV18 and TRBJ2-5 provide the parts outside the CDR3, is NAGVMQNPRHLVRRRGQEARLRCSPMKGHSHVYWYRQLPEEGLKFMVYLQKENIIDESGMPKERFSAEFPKEGPSILRIQQVVRGDSAAYFCASSPSETQYFGPGTRLLVL.

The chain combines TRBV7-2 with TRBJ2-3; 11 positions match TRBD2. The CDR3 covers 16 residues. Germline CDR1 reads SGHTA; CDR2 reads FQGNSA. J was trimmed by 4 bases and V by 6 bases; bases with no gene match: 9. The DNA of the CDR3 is TGTGCCAGCAGGTCCTCGGCTAGCGGGGGGTCAGATACGCAGTATTTT. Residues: CASRSSASGGSDTQYF. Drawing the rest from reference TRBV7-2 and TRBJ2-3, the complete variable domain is GAGVSQSPSNKVTEKGKDVELRCDPISGHTALYWYRQSLGQGLEFLIYFQGNSAPDKSGLPSDRFSAERTGGSVSTLTIQRTQQEDSAVYLCASRSSASGGSDTQYFGPGTRLTVL.

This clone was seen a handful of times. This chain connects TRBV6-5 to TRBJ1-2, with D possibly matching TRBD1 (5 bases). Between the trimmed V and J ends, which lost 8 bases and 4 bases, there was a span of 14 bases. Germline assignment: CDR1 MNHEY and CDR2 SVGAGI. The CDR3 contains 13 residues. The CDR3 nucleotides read TGTGCCAGCGGAGACCCGGGGACCTATGGCTACACCTTC. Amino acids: CASGDPGTYGYTF.

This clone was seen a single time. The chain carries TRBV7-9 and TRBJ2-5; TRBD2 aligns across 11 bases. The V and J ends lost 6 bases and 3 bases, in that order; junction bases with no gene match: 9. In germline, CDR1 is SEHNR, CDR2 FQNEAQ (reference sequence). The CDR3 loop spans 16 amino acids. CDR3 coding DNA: TGTGCCAGCAGTAAGGGGACTAGCGGAGCCAAAGAGACCCAGTACTTC. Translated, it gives CASSKGTSGAKETQYF.

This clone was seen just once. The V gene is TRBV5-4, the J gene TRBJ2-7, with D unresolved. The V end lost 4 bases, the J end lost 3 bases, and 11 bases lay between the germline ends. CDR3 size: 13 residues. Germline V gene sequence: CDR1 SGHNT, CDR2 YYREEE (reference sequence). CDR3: CASSQDANYEQYF. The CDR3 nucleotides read TGTGCCAGCAGCCAGGACGCTAACTACGAGCAGTACTTC.

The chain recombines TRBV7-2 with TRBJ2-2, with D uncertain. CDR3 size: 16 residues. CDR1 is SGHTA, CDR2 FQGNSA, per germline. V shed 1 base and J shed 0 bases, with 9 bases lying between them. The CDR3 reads CASSLEGRTNTGELFF. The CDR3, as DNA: TGTGCCAGCAGCTTAGAGGGCCGAACGAACACCGGGGAGCTGTTTTTT.

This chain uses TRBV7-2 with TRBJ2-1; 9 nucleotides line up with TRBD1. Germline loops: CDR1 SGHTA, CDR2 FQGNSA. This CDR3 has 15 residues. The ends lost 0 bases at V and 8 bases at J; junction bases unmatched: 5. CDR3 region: CASSLAGDRGYEQFF. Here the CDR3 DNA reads TGTGCCAGCAGCTTAGCAGGAGACAGGGGGTATGAGCAGTTCTTC.

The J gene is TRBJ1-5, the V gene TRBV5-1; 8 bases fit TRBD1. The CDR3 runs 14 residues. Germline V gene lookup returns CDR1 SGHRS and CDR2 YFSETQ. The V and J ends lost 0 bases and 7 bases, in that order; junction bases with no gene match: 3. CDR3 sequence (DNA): TGCGCCAGCAGCTTGGCAGGGGGCCAGCAGCCCCAGCATTTT. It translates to CASSLAGGQQPQHF. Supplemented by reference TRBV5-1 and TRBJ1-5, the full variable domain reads KAGVTQTPRYLIKTRGQQVTLSCSPISGHRSVSWYQQTPGQGLQFLFEYFSETQRNKGNFPGRFSGRQFSNSRSEMNVSTLELGDSALYLCASSLAGGQQPQHFGDGTRLSIL.

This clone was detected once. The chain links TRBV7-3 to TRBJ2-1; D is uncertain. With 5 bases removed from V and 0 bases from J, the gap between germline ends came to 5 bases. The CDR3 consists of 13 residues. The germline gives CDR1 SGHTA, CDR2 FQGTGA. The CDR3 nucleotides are TGTGCCAGCAGCCTTGCCTCCTACAATGAGCAGTTCTTC. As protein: CASSLASYNEQFF. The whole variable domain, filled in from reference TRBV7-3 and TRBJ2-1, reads GAGVSQTPSNKVTEKGKYVELRCDPISGHTALYWYRQSLGQGPEFLIYFQGTGAADDSGLPNDRFFAVRPEGSVSTLKIQRTERGDSAVYLCASSLASYNEQFFGPGTRLTVL.

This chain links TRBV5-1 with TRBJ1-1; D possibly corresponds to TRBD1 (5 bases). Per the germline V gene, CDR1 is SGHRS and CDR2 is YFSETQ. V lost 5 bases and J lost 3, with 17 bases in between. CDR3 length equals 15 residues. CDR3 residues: CASRVAVGDHTEAFF. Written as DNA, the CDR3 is TGCGCCAGCAGAGTGGCAGTGGGGGATCACACTGAAGCTTTCTTT.

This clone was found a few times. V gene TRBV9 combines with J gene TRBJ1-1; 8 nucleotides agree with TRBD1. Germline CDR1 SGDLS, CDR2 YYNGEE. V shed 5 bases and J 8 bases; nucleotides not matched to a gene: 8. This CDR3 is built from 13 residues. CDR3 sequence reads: CASSDDRGPEAFF. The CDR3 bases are TGTGCCAGCAGTGACGACAGGGGACCCGAAGCTTTCTTT.

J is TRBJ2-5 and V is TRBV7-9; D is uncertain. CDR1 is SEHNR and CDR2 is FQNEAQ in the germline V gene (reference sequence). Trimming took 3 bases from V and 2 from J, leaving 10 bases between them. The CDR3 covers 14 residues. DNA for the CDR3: TGTGCCAGCAGCTTGGTACAGTCGCAAGAGACCCAGTACTTC. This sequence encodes CASSLVQSQETQYF.

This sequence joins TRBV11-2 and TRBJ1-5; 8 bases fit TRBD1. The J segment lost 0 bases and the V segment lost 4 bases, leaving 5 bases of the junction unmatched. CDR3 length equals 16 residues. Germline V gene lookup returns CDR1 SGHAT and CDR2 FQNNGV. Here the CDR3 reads CASSSWTGNSNQPQHF. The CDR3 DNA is TGTGCCAGCAGCTCCTGGACAGGGAATAGCAATCAGCCCCAGCATTTT.

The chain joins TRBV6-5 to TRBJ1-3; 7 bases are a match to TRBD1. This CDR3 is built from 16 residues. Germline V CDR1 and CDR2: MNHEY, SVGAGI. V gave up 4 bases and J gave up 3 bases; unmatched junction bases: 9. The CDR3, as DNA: TGTGCCAGCAGTTTTGAAGGGGGCAGGTTTGGAAACACCATATATTTT. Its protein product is CASSFEGGRFGNTIYF.

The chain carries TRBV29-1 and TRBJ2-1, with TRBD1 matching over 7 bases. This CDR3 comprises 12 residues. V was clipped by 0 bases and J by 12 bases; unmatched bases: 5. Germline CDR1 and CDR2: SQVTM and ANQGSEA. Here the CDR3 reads CSVEDRRQGQFF. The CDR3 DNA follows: TGCAGCGTTGAAGATCGTAGACAGGGGCAGTTCTTC.